The subject of this entry is one T cell receptor (beta chain). Its antigen is still unknown. Assay: immunoSEQ multiplex PCR; the TCRdb copy retains only in-frame clones and omits some. The top ten clones hold 0.89% of a sample with about 1.1 million clones, approximately 80% of them seen once. The CDR3 spans 13 residues. Trimming took off 1 base at V and 7 bases at J, with 7 bases between the two ends. CDR1 is SEHNR and CDR2 is FQNEAQ in the germline V gene (reference sequence). This entry is derived from a study of shared clonotypes between healthy human individuals. Overall study context: Contributing individuals were two females and a few males aged 18 to 49. CD4 naive and CD4 memory each took three plates per donor, while CD8 naive took two and CD8 memory one.

Points from the study as a whole: The sampled material consisted only of blood, and tissue repertoires are likely to differ. Among donors, the sharing of clonotypes was expected to be influenced by sequencing depth.

This clonotype was obtained from a man younger than 35 in good health. Some clones in this sample may be carry-over from other donors' samples. The chain is built from TRBV7-9 and TRBJ2-2; D gene unclear. Sequencing was carried out using memory CD4+ T cells from PBMCs. As for subset: CD45RA-negative fraction. The CDR3 loop is CASSLEVIGELFF. The CDR3 bases are TGTGCCAGCAGCTTAGAAGTTATCGGGGAGCTGTTTTTT.